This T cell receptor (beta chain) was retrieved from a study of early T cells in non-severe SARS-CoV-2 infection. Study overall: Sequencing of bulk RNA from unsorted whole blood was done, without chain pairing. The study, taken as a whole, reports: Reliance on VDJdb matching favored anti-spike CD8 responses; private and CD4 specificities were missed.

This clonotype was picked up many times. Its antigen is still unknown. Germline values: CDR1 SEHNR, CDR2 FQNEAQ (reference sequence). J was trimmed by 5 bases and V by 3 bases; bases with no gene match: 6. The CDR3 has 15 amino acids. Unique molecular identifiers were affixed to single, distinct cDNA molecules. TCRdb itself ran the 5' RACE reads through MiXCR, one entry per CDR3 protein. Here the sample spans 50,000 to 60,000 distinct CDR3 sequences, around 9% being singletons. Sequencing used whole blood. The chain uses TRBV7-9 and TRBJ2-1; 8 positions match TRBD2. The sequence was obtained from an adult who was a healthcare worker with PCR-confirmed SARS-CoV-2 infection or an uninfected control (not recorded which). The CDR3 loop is CASSFRRGVHNEQFF. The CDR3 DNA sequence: TGTGCCAGCAGCTTCCGGCGGGGGGTCCACAATGAGCAGTTCTTC. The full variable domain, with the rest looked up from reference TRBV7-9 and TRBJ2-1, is DTGVSQNPRHKITKRGQNVTFRCDPISEHNRLYWYRQTLGQGPEFLTYFQNEAQLEKSRLLSDRFSAERPKGSFSTLEIQRTEQGDSAMYLCASSFRRGVHNEQFFGPGTRLTVL.